This T cell receptor beta chain appears in the sequencing data of a study of T cells after yellow fever vaccination. The wider study: Any fraction with a low cell number was prepared using SMART-Seq v4 Ultra Low Input.

Study observations and caveats: Clones from primary vaccination mostly reappeared after the booster (96% CD4, over 85% CD8). Contamination by abundant bulk-population clonotypes could be present in FACS-sorted repertoires.

A universal primer site and UMIs were added as TCR cDNA was made by 5'RACE template switching. TCRdb itself ran the 5' RACE reads through MiXCR, one entry per CDR3 protein. The table shows about 400,000 distinct CDR3 sequences, with about 6% occurring only once. This clonotype was seen a handful of times. Antigen: not known. Germline-derived CDR1 and CDR2 are DFQATT and SNEGSKA (reference sequence). The V end was cut by 3 bases, the J end by 4 bases, with 15 bases between. The CDR3 has 14 residues. This sequence joins TRBV20-1 and TRBJ1-2; D uncertain. The sequencing used PBMCs, collected 5 days after the yellow fever booster vaccination. This clonotype was obtained from a man aged 25-40 years who received the YFV17D yellow fever vaccine. CDR3 in DNA: TGCAGTGCTAGCTCAAGGGCGGAACCCTATGGCTACACCTTC. This encodes CSASSRAEPYGYTF.